Listed below are T cell receptor beta chains from one sample, sequenced in a study of blood T cell repertoires in COVID-19. TCRdb keeps only in-frame clones here, not all; method: immunoSEQ multiplex PCR. The table includes 97,000 or so clones, approximately 86% detected once. The material sequenced was peripheral blood. The receptors come from a man aged 50-59 years with active or convalescent COVID-19. The CDR3 runs from the conserved cysteine through the conserved F or W. The D gene is left open where the match is weak. For some rows the clone size is stated as once, few or many, or as a class when expanded; others skip it.

>TRBV28|TRBD2|-|16|TRBJ2-5
CASSPHSGGAQETQYF
TGTGCCAGCAGTCCTCATAGCGGGGGGGCCCAAGAGACCCAGTACTTC
>TRBV18|-|-|17|TRBJ1-6
CASSPKDTLPTNSPLHF
TGTGCCAGCTCACCAAAGGACACCCTACCAACGAATTCACCCCTCCACTTT
>TRBV10-3|-|-|12|TRBJ2-1
CAISESDSGQFF
TGTGCCATCAGTGAGTCTGATTCCGGGCAGTTCTTC
>TRBV28|-|-|12|TRBJ1-2
CASSWTTYGYTF
TGTGCCAGCAGTTGGACTACCTATGGCTACACCTTC
>TRBV9|-|few|14|TRBJ1-5
CASSATDSNQPQHF
TGTGCCAGCAGCGCAACAGATAGCAATCAGCCCCAGCATTTT
>TRBV7-2|TRBD1|once|15|TRBJ1-6
CASSSQGATNSPLHF
TGTGCCAGCAGCTCTCAGGGGGCTACTAATTCACCCCTCCACTTT
>TRBV21-1|-|-|15|TRBJ1-1
CASRTRGEPNTEAFF
TGTGCCAGCCGAACCAGGGGTGAACCGAACACTGAAGCTTTCTTT
>TRBV18|TRBD1|-|15|TRBJ1-4
CASSLTGGTNEKLFF
TGTGCCAGCTCGCTAACAGGGGGCACTAATGAAAAACTGTTTTTT
>TRBV29-1|-|-|14|TRBJ2-1
CSVEKAAGGNEQFF
TGCAGCGTTGAAAAGGCAGCCGGAGGCAATGAGCAGTTCTTC
>TRBV29-1|-|-|13|TRBJ1-1
CSVALTENTEAFF
TGCAGCGTTGCTTTGACAGAGAACACTGAAGCTTTCTTT
>TRBV19|-|-|15|TRBJ2-3
CASSIRRGETDTQYF
TGTGCCAGTAGTATACGGCGGGGTGAGACAGATACGCAGTATTTT
>TRBV10-3|TRBD1|once|15|TRBJ1-1
CAISEQQGAGTEAFF
TGTGCCATCAGTGAGCAACAGGGGGCTGGCACTGAAGCTTTCTTT
>TRBV11-3|-|-|13|TRBJ2-1
CASSDGALGEQFF
TGTGCCAGCAGCGATGGGGCGTTGGGTGAGCAGTTCTTC
>TRBV29-1|TRBD1|-|15|TRBJ2-1
CSVYAGTGIRNAQFF
TGCAGCGTTTATGCCGGGACAGGAATTAGGAATGCGCAGTTCTTC
>TRBV11-2|TRBD1|-|15|TRBJ2-1
CASSQTGTGSNEQFF
TGTGCCAGCAGCCAAACCGGGACAGGTTCCAATGAGCAGTTCTTC
>TRBV7-9|-|-|17|TRBJ1-3
CASSLKSQLFVGNTIYF
TGTGCCAGCAGCTTAAAATCCCAACTGTTCGTTGGAAACACCATATATTTT
>TRBV5-1|TRBD1|-|15|TRBJ1-5
CASSEQGDSNQPQHF
TGCGCCAGCAGCGAACAGGGGGATAGCAATCAGCCCCAGCATTTT
>TRBV12-3/TRBV12-4|-|-|13|TRBJ2-7
CASSLGHLYEQYF
TGTGCCAGCAGTTTGGGACACCTCTACGAGCAGTACTTC
>TRBV28|-|-|12|TRBJ1-4
CASTRSNEKLFF
TGTGCCAGCACCCGGTCTAATGAAAAACTGTTTTTT
>TRBV5-1|-|-|15|TRBJ2-2
CASSLTEKNIGELFF
TGCGCCAGCAGCTTGACAGAAAAGAACATCGGGGAGCTGTTTTTT
>TRBV7-9|TRBD1|-|15|TRBJ1-5
CASSSDRGSGQPQHF
TGTGCCAGCAGCTCGGACAGGGGGTCAGGTCAGCCCCAGCATTTT
>TRBV5-1|-|-|15|TRBJ2-5
CASSLGRQDQETQYF
TGCGCCAGCAGCTTGGGGCGCCAGGACCAAGAGACCCAGTACTTC
>TRBV6-5|TRBD1|once|15|TRBJ2-1
CASRPTGGSYNEQFF
TGTGCCAGCAGGCCGACAGGGGGCTCCTACAATGAGCAGTTCTTC
>TRBV3-1/TRBV3-2|TRBD1|-|14|TRBJ1-1
CASSSGQGATEAFF
TGTGCCAGCAGCTCCGGACAGGGAGCCACTGAAGCTTTCTTT
>TRBV2|-|-|18|TRBJ1-2
CASQERLLRTFTNYGYTF
TGTGCCAGCCAAGAAAGACTCCTGCGAACCTTTACCAACTATGGCTACACCTTC
>TRBV5-1|-|-|15|TRBJ2-2
CASSFGTLAGGELFF
TGCGCCAGCAGCTTTGGGACTCTAGCTGGCGGGGAGCTGTTTTTT
>TRBV3-1/TRBV3-2|TRBD1|-|14|TRBJ1-2
CASRPQGRGYGYTF
TGTGCCAGCAGACCACAGGGGCGCGGCTATGGCTACACCTTC
>TRBV28|TRBD1|once|15|TRBJ2-2
CASSPRQGYTGELFF
TGTGCCAGCAGTCCCCGACAGGGTTACACCGGGGAGCTGTTTTTT
>TRBV5-1|-|-|14|TRBJ2-5
CASSKDRGGETQYF
TGCGCCAGCAGCAAGGACCGAGGAGGCGAGACCCAGTACTTC
>TRBV3-1/TRBV3-2|TRBD2|-|13|TRBJ2-1
CASSQAPQRGQFF
TGTGCCAGCAGCCAAGCACCCCAGCGGGGGCAGTTCTTC
>TRBV18|-|-|11|TRBJ2-1
CASRVNNEQFF
TGTGCCAGCCGGGTAAACAATGAGCAGTTCTTC
>TRBV3-1/TRBV3-2|-|-|15|TRBJ2-1
CASSQDQGAYNEQFF
TGTGCCAGCAGCCAAGATCAAGGGGCATACAATGAGCAGTTCTTC
>TRBV19|TRBD1|-|13|TRBJ1-5
CASGQGAFQPQHF
TGTGCCAGTGGACAGGGGGCGTTTCAGCCCCAGCATTTT
>TRBV28|TRBD1|-|15|TRBJ1-5
CASSTGTGRTQPQHF
TGTGCCAGCAGCACCGGGACAGGCCGTACTCAGCCCCAGCATTTT
>TRBV13|TRBD2|-|15|TRBJ2-2
CASSFGGRYTGELFF
TGTGCCAGCAGCTTCGGGGGGAGGTACACCGGGGAGCTGTTTTTT
>TRBV27|TRBD1|-|15|TRBJ1-5
CASSPRTGSNQPQHF
TGTGCCAGCAGTCCCCGGACAGGCTCTAATCAGCCCCAGCATTTT
>TRBV7-9|-|-|15|TRBJ1-2
CASSHQTVPGYGYTF
TGTGCCAGCAGCCACCAGACAGTGCCGGGCTATGGCTACACCTTC
>TRBV3-1/TRBV3-2|TRBD2|-|16|TRBJ2-1
CASSPSLAGDHNEQFF
TGTGCCAGCAGCCCATCACTAGCGGGGGACCACAATGAGCAGTTCTTC
>TRBV7-2|-|-|14|TRBJ2-1
CASSLEGSGSWQFF
TGTGCCAGCAGCTTAGAAGGTAGCGGCTCTTGGCAGTTCTTC
>TRBV7-9|-|-|13|TRBJ1-5
CASSLNWNQPQHF
TGTGCCAGCAGCCTGAACTGGAATCAGCCCCAGCATTTT
>TRBV5-1|-|-|13|TRBJ1-5
CASSFDRDQPQHF
TGCGCCAGCAGCTTTGATAGAGATCAGCCCCAGCATTTT
>TRBV15|TRBD2|-|16|TRBJ2-1
CATSRGGLAGGDEQFF
TGTGCCACCAGCAGAGGGGGACTAGCGGGGGGCGATGAGCAGTTCTTC
>TRBV7-9|-|-|14|TRBJ1-1
CASSLVQGNTEAFF
TGTGCCAGCAGCTTAGTTCAGGGGAACACTGAAGCTTTCTTT
>TRBV7-2|-|once|15|TRBJ2-2
CASSLARRSTGELFF
TGTGCCAGCAGCTTAGCGAGGAGGAGCACCGGGGAGCTGTTTTTT
>TRBV27|-|-|12|TRBJ1-2
CASSTQGYGYTF
TGTGCCAGCAGTACCCAGGGATATGGCTACACCTTC
>TRBV11-2|-|-|15|TRBJ2-2
CASSLVYQGEGELFF
TGTGCCAGCAGCTTAGTGTACCAAGGAGAAGGGGAGCTGTTTTTT
>TRBV11-2|TRBD1|-|16|TRBJ1-4
CASSLDLGQSREKLFF
TGTGCCAGCAGCTTAGACCTGGGACAGTCCCGTGAAAAACTGTTTTTT
>TRBV4-1|TRBD1|-|16|TRBJ1-5
CASSRDSQNSNQPQHF
TGCGCCAGCAGCCGGGACAGCCAGAATAGCAATCAGCCCCAGCATTTT
>TRBV19|TRBD1|-|16|TRBJ1-5
CASSPGARGSNQPQHF
TGTGCCAGTAGCCCTGGTGCCAGGGGGTCCAATCAGCCCCAGCATTTT
>TRBV30|-|-|14|TRBJ2-1
CAWSRGSSYNEQFF
TGTGCCTGGAGCAGGGGCTCCTCCTACAATGAGCAGTTCTTC
>TRBV12-3/TRBV12-4|-|-|11|TRBJ1-2
CASSGGEGYTF
TGTGCCAGCAGTGGTGGGGAGGGCTACACCTTC
>TRBV29-1|-|-|12|TRBJ2-5
CSVVGLQETQYF
TGCAGCGTTGTGGGGCTTCAAGAGACCCAGTACTTC
>TRBV5-4|-|-|15|TRBJ2-7
CASSSLEAGVHEQYF
TGTGCCAGCAGCTCCTTGGAGGCAGGGGTCCACGAGCAGTACTTC
>TRBV3-1/TRBV3-2|TRBD2|once|15|TRBJ2-3
CASSRTSGHTDTQYF
TGTGCCAGCAGTCGGACTAGCGGTCACACAGATACGCAGTATTTT